Shown below are 29 T cell receptor beta chains from a single sample sequenced in a study of patients and donors after allogeneic stem cell transplantation. TCRdb re-called the RT-PCR reads through MiXCR, storing one row per CDR3 protein. This table has roughly 250,000 distinct CDR3 sequences, around 14% appearing once. The sequenced material came from blood, either unsorted or a sorted T cell fraction (not recorded which). These receptors originate from a human donor who was either an allogeneic HSCT recipient or a stem cell or donor lymphocyte infusion donor (not recorded which). It is not recorded whose cells these are; they may come from a transplant donor.

V is TRBV28 and J is TRBJ2-7; 9 nucleotides line up with TRBD1. The V and J ends lost 9 bases and 2 bases, in that order; junction bases with no gene match: 2. The CDR3 is made up of 12 amino acids. Germline values: CDR1 MDHEN, CDR2 SYDVKM. This CDR3 is CARGQGAYEQYF. The CDR3 DNA reads TGTGCCAGGGGACAGGGAGCCTACGAGCAGTACTTC.

V is TRBV20-1 and J is TRBJ2-3, with D possibly being TRBD1 or TRBD2 (6 bases each). The germline V gene encodes CDR1 DFQATT and CDR2 SNEGSKA (reference sequence). The CDR3 has 15 amino acids. V lost 1 base and J lost 2, with 13 bases in between. The CDR3 protein is CSARVSGGLTDTQYF. DNA for the CDR3: TGCAGTGCTAGAGTCTCCGGGGGCCTCACAGATACGCAGTATTTT.

The sample holds a few counts of this clonotype. The J gene is TRBJ2-1, the V gene TRBV20-1, with D hard to call. Germline CDR1 DFQATT, CDR2 SNEGSKA (reference sequence). The V gene lost 2 bases and the J gene lost 5 bases, with 4 bases spanning the gap. The CDR3 extends over 11 amino acids. CDR3 bases: TGCAGTGCTAGAAAGGACAATGAGCAGTTCTTC. This sequence encodes CSARKDNEQFF.

This clonotype was counted ten times or more. The chain uses TRBV12-3 or TRBV12-4 and TRBJ2-2; no reliable D call. The CDR3 runs to 12 residues. V lost 4 bases to trimming and J lost 7 bases, with 7 bases between them. The CDR3 DNA sequence: TGTGCCAGCAGTTCCCCCAGCGGGGAGCTGTTTTTT. Its translation is CASSSPSGELFF.

The V call is TRBV7-3, the J call TRBJ1-5; tentatively, D is TRBD1 (6 bases). Germline V gene lookup returns CDR1 SGHTA and CDR2 FQGTGA. There are 14 residues in the CDR3. V was trimmed by 2 bases and J by 7 bases, leaving 12 bases between them. CDR3 DNA: TGTGCCAGCAGCTTATCGGGGGGCAGACAGCCCCAGCATTTT. Encoded protein: CASSLSGGRQPQHF. The full variable domain, completed using reference TRBV7-3 and TRBJ1-5, is GAGVSQTPSNKVTEKGKYVELRCDPISGHTALYWYRQSLGQGPEFLIYFQGTGAADDSGLPNDRFFAVRPEGSVSTLKIQRTERGDSAVYLCASSLSGGRQPQHFGDGTRLSIL.

This clonotype was seen only a few times. In DNA form, the CDR3 reads TGTGCCAGCAGCCCCCGGGGGGGAGACACTGAAGCTTTCTTT. It is translated as CASSPRGGDTEAFF. The rearrangement joins TRBV11-2 to TRBJ1-1; the D gene is possibly TRBD1 (5 bases). V lost 5 bases and J 3 bases, leaving 13 bases between the germline ends. Germline lookup yields CDR1 SGHAT and CDR2 FQNNGV. The CDR3 consists of 14 residues.

The table lists this clonotype with many counts. The chain employs TRBV7-3 and TRBJ1-2; TRBD1 might be the D (6 bases). Trimming pared 5 bases from V and 4 bases from J, leaving 14 bases between. The germline gives CDR1 SGHTA, CDR2 FQGTGA. This CDR3 spans 14 amino acids. CDR3 DNA: TGTGCCAGCAGCCCCACCGACAGGCGCTATGGCTACACCTTC. This codes for CASSPTDRRYGYTF.

The chain employs TRBV7-6 and TRBJ2-7; D is possibly TRBD1 (6 bases). The V end lost 6 bases, the J end lost 3 bases, and 15 bases lay between the germline ends. CDR1 is SGHVS and CDR2 is FNYEAQ in the germline V gene. This CDR3 comprises 14 residues. The CDR3 DNA follows: TGTGCCAGCAGTCCCCAGGGGTTTCGCTACGAGCAGTACTTC. It is translated as CASSPQGFRYEQYF. Combining the CDR3 with reference TRBV7-6 and TRBJ2-7 gives the whole variable domain GAGVSQSPRYKVTKRGQDVALRCDPISGHVSLYWYRQALGQGPEFLTYFNYEAQQDKSGLPNDRFSAERPEGSISTLTIQRTEQRDSAMYRCASSPQGFRYEQYFGPGTRLTVT.

There are many counts of this clonotype. The chain recombines TRBV13 with TRBJ1-3; D is uncertain. CDR1 is PRHDT, CDR2 FYEKMQ, per germline (reference sequence). V lost 2 bases and J lost 0, with 14 bases in between. The CDR3 loop spans 17 amino acids. The CDR3 region has the DNA TGTGCCAGCAGCTTAAGGCTGGGCAGAAGCTCTGGAAACACCATATATTTT. It translates to CASSLRLGRSSGNTIYF.

In this sample, this clonotype turned up many times. This rearrangement joins TRBV4-1 to TRBJ1-1, with D hard to call. The CDR3 covers 14 residues. From germline, CDR1 is MGHRA and CDR2 YSYEKL. The V and J ends lost 0 bases and 7 bases respectively, with 12 bases between them. DNA of the CDR3: TGCGCCAGCAGCCAAGATGAGGTCCTAAGTGAAGCTTTCTTT. Its translation is CASSQDEVLSEAFF.

This clonotype was seen only a few times. V is TRBV30 and J is TRBJ2-1; 9 nucleotides align to TRBD2. Germline-derived CDR1 and CDR2 are GTSNPN and SVGIG (reference sequence). With V trimmed by 1 base and J by 0 bases, 13 bases remained unmatched. The CDR3 extends over 19 amino acids. CDR3: CAWSAFPGTSSSSYNEQFF. CDR3 nucleotide sequence: TGTGCCTGGAGTGCCTTTCCCGGGACTAGCAGTAGCTCCTACAATGAGCAGTTCTTC.

The chain carries TRBV7-8 and TRBJ1-2, with a tentative D call TRBD1 (6 bases). Trimming took off 3 bases at V and 4 bases at J, with 9 bases between the two ends. This CDR3 is built from 13 residues. CDR1 is SGHVS and CDR2 is FQNEAQ in the germline V gene. The CDR3 DNA reads as TGTGCCAGCAGCTTTCAGGGGACCTATGGCTACACCTTC. Translated: CASSFQGTYGYTF.

This clonotype was found a few times. J is TRBJ1-1 and V is TRBV5-1; no reliable D call. CDR1 and CDR2 (germline): SGHRS, YFSETQ. V gave up 2 bases and J gave up 4 bases, with 12 bases separating them. The CDR3 contains 14 residues. The CDR3 reads CASSFSPSVTEAFF. In DNA form, the CDR3 reads TGCGCCAGCAGCTTTTCCCCTAGCGTCACTGAAGCTTTCTTT.

This chain connects TRBV7-3 to TRBJ1-1; D uncertain. Germline CDR1 SGHTA, CDR2 FQGTGA. Trimming removed 0 bases from V and 6 bases from J, with 8 bases in between. This CDR3 contains 13 residues. CDR3 bases: TGTGCCAGCAGCTTAACCCTCCGGGCTGAAGCTTTCTTT. Protein product: CASSLTLRAEAFF.

This clonotype was found many times. The chain carries TRBV15 and TRBJ2-5; D remains ambiguous. Germline assignment: CDR1 LNHNV and CDR2 YYDKDF (reference sequence). Trimming left V 0 bases short and J 2 bases short, with 13 bases between. The CDR3 consists of 16 residues. This CDR3 is CATSRDVGVPQETQYF. The CDR3 coding sequence is TGTGCCACCAGCAGAGATGTAGGCGTGCCTCAAGAGACCCAGTACTTC.

This clonotype was picked up many times. The chain employs TRBV2 and TRBJ1-2, with D perhaps TRBD1 (5 bases). This CDR3 contains 14 residues. The V end was cut by 6 bases, the J end by 7 bases, with 18 bases between. Germline assignment: CDR1 SNHLY and CDR2 FYNNEI. CDR3: CASRQDSNASGYTF. CDR3 sequence (DNA): TGTGCCAGCAGACAGGACTCGAATGCGTCTGGCTACACCTTC.

The genes are TRBV4-3 and TRBJ2-7; 11 bases are shared with TRBD2. The V segment lost 1 base and the J segment 4 bases; nucleotides outside the gene matches: 3. The CDR3 loop spans 15 amino acids. Germline V CDR1 and CDR2: LGHNA, YSLEER. CDR3 DNA: TGCGCCAGCAGCCAAGTAGCGGGGGGGCAGTACGAGCAGTACTTC. The encoded protein is CASSQVAGGQYEQYF.

This clonotype was counted only a few times. J is TRBJ2-1 and V is TRBV6-1; D is ambiguous. V was trimmed by 4 bases and J by 0 bases, leaving 7 bases between them. From germline, CDR1 is MNHNS and CDR2 SASEGT. CDR3 length: 14 residues. The CDR3 is CASSVRSSYNEQFF. The CDR3 region has the DNA TGTGCCAGCAGTGTGCGAAGCTCCTACAATGAGCAGTTCTTC.

The V call is TRBV5-4, the J call TRBJ1-4, with D hard to call. Trimming cost V 1 base and J 4 bases, with 11 bases left between them. The germline V gene has CDR1 SGHNT and CDR2 YYREEE (reference sequence). The CDR3 consists of 15 residues. CDR3 amino acids: CASSLYGRLNEKLFF. The CDR3, as DNA: TGTGCCAGCAGCTTGTATGGGCGGCTTAATGAAAAACTGTTTTTT.

This clonotype was observed at least ten times. Its ends do not fully match the called genes, so a read error is possible. The chain carries TRBV7-7 and TRBJ2-3, with a possible D match to TRBD1 (6 bases). Germline CDR1 SSHAT, CDR2 FNYEAQ (reference sequence). The CDR3 is 16 amino acids. CDR3 DNA: TGTGCTAGCAGCTTAAAGACAGGACCTGGGCTGGATACGCAGTATTTT. Protein: CASSLKTGPGLDTQYF.

The chain joins TRBV4-1 to TRBJ2-3; weak D call: TRBD1 (6 bases). This CDR3 has 14 residues. V lost 3 bases and J lost 6, with 13 bases in between. The germline V gene encodes CDR1 MGHRA and CDR2 YSYEKL. The CDR3 sequence is CASSHVGQGDTQYF. The CDR3, as DNA: TGCGCCAGCAGCCACGTGGGTCAGGGGGATACGCAGTATTTT.

Ten or more counts support this clonotype. The rearrangement joins TRBV18 to TRBJ1-6, with TRBD1 matching over 9 bases. Germline V gene sequence: CDR1 KGHSH, CDR2 LQKENI. This CDR3 region has 17 residues. V lost 4 bases to trimming and J lost 0 bases; unmatched junction nucleotides: 4. The CDR3 is CASSQTDRGSYNSPLHF. In nucleotides, the CDR3 is TGTGCCAGCTCACAGACGGACAGGGGCTCCTATAATTCACCCCTCCACTTT.

The table lists this clonotype with many counts. J is TRBJ2-7 and V is TRBV20-1; 11 nucleotides match TRBD2. V was pared by 5 bases and J by 2 bases, with 5 bases of the junction left unmatched. The germline V gene has CDR1 DFQATT and CDR2 SNEGSKA (reference sequence). CDR3 length equals 14 residues. The CDR3: CSASLAGVPYEQYF. CDR3 in DNA: TGCAGTGCTTCACTAGCGGGAGTTCCCTACGAGCAGTACTTC.

This clonotype was seen many times. This chain connects TRBV6-5 to TRBJ2-7; 9 positions match TRBD2. CDR1 is MNHEY, CDR2 SVGAGI, per germline. The CDR3 loop spans 15 amino acids. V was pared by 0 bases and J by 3 bases, with 3 bases of the junction left unmatched. CDR3 nucleotides: TGTGCCAGCAGTTACTCTAGCGGGGGAGGCTACGAGCAGTACTTC. It encodes CASSYSSGGGYEQYF.

The table lists this clonotype with a few counts. DNA for the CDR3: TGTGCCAGCACGGATAGCTCCTACAATGAGCAGTTCTTC. Translated, it gives CASTDSSYNEQFF. The rearrangement joins TRBV6-1 to TRBJ2-1; D remains unclear. With 7 bases removed from V and 0 bases from J, the gap between germline ends came to 7 bases. Germline V gene sequence: CDR1 MNHNS, CDR2 SASEGT. The CDR3 contains 13 residues.

This clonotype occurred a few times. The chain combines TRBV20-1 with TRBJ1-6; tentatively, D is TRBD1 (6 bases). The CDR3 is made up of 15 amino acids. V lost 5 bases, J lost 5 bases, and 16 bases lay in between. Germline CDR1 and CDR2: DFQATT and SNEGSKA (reference sequence). The CDR3 DNA is TGCAGTGCTTGGGGGGGGCGAGGGGATAATTCACCCCTCCACTTT. It codes for CSAWGGRGDNSPLHF.

This clonotype was counted at least ten times. The rearrangement uses TRBV12-3 or TRBV12-4 and TRBJ1-3, with D maybe TRBD1 (6 bases). The CDR3 consists of 14 residues. The V gene lost 0 bases and the J gene lost 8 bases, with 11 bases spanning the gap. CDR3 coding DNA: TGTGCCAGCAGTTTAGCGGGGCAGGGGCACACCATATATTTT. Translation: CASSLAGQGHTIYF.

The chain links TRBV6-1 to TRBJ1-2; a possible D gene is TRBD1 (5 bases). Looked up from germline, CDR1 is MNHNS and CDR2 is SASEGT. The CDR3 sequence is 14 residues long. Deletions cut 7 bases from V and 4 bases from J, with 16 bases between. Written as DNA, the CDR3 is TGTGCCAGCATCCAATCTGCAGGGTTCTATGGCTACACCTTC. Amino acids: CASIQSAGFYGYTF.

The DNA for the CDR3 is TGTGCCAGCAGCCCCGCCGGACAGCTGAACACTGAAGCTTTCTTT. This encodes CASSPAGQLNTEAFF. V usage is TRBV7-6 and J usage is TRBJ1-1; TRBD1 is a possible D gene (6 bases). V was clipped by 5 bases and J by 0 bases, with 13 bases between them. The germline gives CDR1 SGHVS, CDR2 FNYEAQ. The CDR3 consists of 15 residues.